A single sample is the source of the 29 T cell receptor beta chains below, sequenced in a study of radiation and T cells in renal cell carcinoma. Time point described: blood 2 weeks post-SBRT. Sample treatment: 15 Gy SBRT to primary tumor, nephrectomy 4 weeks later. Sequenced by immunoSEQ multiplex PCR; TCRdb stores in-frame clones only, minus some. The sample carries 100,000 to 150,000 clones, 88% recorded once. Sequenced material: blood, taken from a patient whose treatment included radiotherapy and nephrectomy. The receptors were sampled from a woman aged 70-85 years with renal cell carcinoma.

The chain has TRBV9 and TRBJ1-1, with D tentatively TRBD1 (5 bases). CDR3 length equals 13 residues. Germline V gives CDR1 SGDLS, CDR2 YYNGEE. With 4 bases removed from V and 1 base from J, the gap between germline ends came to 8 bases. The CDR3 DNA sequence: TGTGCCAGCAGCACCCAGGGGAACACTGAAGCTTTCTTT. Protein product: CASSTQGNTEAFF.

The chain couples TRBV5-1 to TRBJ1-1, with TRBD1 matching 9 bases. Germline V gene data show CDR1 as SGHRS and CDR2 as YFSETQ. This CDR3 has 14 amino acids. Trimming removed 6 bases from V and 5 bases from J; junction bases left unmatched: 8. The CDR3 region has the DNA TGCGCCAGCACCCGGGGACAGGGTGAAACTGAAGCTTTCTTT. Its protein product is CASTRGQGETEAFF.

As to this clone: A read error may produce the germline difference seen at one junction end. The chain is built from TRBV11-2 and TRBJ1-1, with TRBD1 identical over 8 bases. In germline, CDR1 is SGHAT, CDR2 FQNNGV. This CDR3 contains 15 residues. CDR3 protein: CASSLGQGGNAEAFF. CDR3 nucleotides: TGTGCCAGCAGCCTCGGACAGGGAGGGAACGCTGAAGCTTTCTTT.

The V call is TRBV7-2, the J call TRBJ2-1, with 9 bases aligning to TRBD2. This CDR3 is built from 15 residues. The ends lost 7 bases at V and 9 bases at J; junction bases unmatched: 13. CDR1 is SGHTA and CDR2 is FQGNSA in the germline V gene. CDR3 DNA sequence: TGTGCCAGCACCGAAGGGCGGGGGGGCCGAACTGAGCAGTTCTTC. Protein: CASTEGRGGRTEQFF.

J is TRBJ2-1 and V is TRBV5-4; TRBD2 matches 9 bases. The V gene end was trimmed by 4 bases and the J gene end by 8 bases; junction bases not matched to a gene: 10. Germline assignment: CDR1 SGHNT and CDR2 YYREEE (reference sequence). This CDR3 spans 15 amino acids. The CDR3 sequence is CASSPGLAHPDEQFF. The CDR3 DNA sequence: TGTGCCAGCAGCCCGGGACTAGCCCATCCCGATGAGCAGTTCTTC. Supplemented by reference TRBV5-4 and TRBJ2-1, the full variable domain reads ETGVTQSPTHLIKTRGQQVTLRCSSQSGHNTVSWYQQALGQGPQFIFQYYREEENGRGNFPPRFSGLQFPNYSSELNVNALELDDSALYLCASSPGLAHPDEQFFGPGTRLTVL.

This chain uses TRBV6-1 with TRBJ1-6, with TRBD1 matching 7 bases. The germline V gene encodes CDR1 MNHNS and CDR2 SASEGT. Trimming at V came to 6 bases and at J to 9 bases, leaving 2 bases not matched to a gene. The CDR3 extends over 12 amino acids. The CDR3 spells CASRGDSSPLHF. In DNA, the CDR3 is TGTGCCAGCAGGGGGGACAGTTCACCCCTCCACTTT.

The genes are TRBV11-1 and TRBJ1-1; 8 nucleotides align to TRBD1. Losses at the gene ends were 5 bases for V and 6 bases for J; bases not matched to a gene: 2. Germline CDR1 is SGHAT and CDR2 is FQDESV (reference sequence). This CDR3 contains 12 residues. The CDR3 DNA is TGTGCCAGCAGCAAACAGGGGGCTGAAGCTTTCTTT. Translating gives CASSKQGAEAFF.

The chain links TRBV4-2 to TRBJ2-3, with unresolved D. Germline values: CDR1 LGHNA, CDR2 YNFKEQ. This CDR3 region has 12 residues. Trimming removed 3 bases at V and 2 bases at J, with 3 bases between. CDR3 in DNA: TGTGCCAGCAGCCATGACACAGATACGCAGTATTTT. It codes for CASSHDTDTQYF.

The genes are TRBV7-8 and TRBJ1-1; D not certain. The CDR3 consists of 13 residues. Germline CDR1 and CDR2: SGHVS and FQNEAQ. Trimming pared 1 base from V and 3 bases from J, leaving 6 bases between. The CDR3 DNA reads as TGTGCCAGCAGCTTAGTCAGATACACTGAAGCTTTCTTT. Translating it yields CASSLVRYTEAFF.

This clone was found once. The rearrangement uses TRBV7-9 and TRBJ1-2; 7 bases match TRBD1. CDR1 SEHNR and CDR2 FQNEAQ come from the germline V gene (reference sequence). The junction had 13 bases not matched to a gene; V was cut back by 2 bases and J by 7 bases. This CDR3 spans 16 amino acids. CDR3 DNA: TGTGCCAGCAGCTTACAGGCCCTTCAAACAGGGGCTGGCTACACCTTC. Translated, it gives CASSLQALQTGAGYTF.

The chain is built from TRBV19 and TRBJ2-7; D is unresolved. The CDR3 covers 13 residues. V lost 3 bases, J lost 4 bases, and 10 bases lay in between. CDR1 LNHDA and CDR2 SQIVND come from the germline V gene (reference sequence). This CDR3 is CASSILGRYEQYF. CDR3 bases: TGTGCCAGTAGTATCTTGGGAAGGTACGAGCAGTACTTC.

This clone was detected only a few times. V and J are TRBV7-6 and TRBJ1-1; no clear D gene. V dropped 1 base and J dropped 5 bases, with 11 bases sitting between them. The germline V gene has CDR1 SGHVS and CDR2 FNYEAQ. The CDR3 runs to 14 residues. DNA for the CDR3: TGTGCCAGCAGCTTAGACCTGTGGGGTACTGAAGCTTTCTTT. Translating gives CASSLDLWGTEAFF.

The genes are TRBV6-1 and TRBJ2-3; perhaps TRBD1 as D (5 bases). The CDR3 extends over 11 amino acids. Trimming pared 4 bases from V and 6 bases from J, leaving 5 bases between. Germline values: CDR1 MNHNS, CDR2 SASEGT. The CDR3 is CASSAGDTQYF. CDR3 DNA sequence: TGTGCCAGCAGTGCAGGGGATACGCAGTATTTT.

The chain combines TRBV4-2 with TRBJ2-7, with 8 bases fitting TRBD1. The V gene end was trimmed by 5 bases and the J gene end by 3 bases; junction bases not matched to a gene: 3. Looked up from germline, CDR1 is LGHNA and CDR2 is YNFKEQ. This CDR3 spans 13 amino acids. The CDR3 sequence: CASSSGQDYEQYF. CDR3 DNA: TGTGCCAGCAGCTCGGGACAGGACTACGAGCAGTACTTC.

CDR3 DNA: TGCGCCAGCAGCCAAGATCCCACAGGGGGCAGCTACGAGCAGTACTTC. Translation: CASSQDPTGGSYEQYF. V is TRBV4-3 and J is TRBJ2-7, with TRBD1 matching 9 bases. The CDR3 runs to 16 residues. J gave up 3 bases and V 0 bases, and 6 bases lay outside the gene matches. Germline CDR1 is LGHNA and CDR2 is YSLEER.

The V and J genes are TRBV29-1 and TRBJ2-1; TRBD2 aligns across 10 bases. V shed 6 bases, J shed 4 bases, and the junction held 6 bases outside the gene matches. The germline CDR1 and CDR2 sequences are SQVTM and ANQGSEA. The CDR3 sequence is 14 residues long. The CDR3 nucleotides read TGCAGCGTCAGTCTAGCGGGGGAGTACAATGAGCAGTTCTTC. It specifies CSVSLAGEYNEQFF.

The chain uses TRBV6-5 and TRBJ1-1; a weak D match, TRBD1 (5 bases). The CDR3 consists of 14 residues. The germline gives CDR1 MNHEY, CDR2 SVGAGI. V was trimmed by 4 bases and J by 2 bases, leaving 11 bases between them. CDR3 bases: TGTGCCAGCAGTTTGGGACGGACAAACACTGAAGCTTTCTTT. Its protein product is CASSLGRTNTEAFF.

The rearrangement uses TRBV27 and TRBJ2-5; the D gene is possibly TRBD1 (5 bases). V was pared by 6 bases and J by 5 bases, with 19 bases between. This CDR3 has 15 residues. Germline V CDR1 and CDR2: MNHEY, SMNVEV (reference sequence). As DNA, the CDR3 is TGTGCCAGCAGGCGTAATACAGGCGAAGGGGAGACCCAGTACTTC. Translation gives CASRRNTGEGETQYF.

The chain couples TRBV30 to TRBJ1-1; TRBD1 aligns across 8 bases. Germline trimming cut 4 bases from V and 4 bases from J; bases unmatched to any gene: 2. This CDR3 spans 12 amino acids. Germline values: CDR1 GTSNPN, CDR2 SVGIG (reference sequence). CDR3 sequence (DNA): TGTGCCTGGACCACAGGGGGCACTGAAGCTTTCTTT. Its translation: CAWTTGGTEAFF.

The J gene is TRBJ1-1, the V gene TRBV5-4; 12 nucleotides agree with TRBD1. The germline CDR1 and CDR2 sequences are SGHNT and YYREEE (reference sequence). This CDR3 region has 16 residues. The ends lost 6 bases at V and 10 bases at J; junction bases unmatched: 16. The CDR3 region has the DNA TGTGCCAGCACCGAACCGGGACAGGGGGCCCTTTTAGGAGCTTTCTTT. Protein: CASTEPGQGALLGAFF.

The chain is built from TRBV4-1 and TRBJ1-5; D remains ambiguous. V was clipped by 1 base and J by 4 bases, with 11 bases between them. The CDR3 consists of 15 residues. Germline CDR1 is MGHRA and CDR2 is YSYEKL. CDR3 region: CASSQVVNGNQPQHF. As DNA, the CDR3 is TGCGCCAGCAGCCAAGTTGTGAACGGGAATCAGCCCCAGCATTTT.

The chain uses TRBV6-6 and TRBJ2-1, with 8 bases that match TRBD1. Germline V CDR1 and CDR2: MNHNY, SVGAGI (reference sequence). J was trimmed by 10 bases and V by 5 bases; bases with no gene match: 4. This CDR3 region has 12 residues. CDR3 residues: CASSQTGGEQFF. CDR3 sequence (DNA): TGTGCCAGCAGTCAAACAGGGGGGGAGCAGTTCTTC.

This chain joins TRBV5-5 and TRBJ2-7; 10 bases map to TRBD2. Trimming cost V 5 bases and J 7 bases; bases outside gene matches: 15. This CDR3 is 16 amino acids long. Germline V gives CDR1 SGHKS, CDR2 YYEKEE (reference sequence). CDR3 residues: CASSAPGLAIPQEQYF. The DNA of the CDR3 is TGTGCCAGCAGTGCTCCGGGACTAGCGATCCCCCAAGAGCAGTACTTC.

CDR3 sequence (DNA): TGTGCCAGTAGTCGGCTAGCGGGGGGGGCGTACCAAGAGACCCAGTACTTC. The encoded protein is CASSRLAGGAYQETQYF. The chain is built from TRBV19 and TRBJ2-5; 12 bases map to TRBD2. The CDR3 spans 17 residues. V trimming: 5 bases; J trimming: 0 bases; junction bases outside the gene matches: 7. The germline gives CDR1 LNHDA, CDR2 SQIVND (reference sequence).

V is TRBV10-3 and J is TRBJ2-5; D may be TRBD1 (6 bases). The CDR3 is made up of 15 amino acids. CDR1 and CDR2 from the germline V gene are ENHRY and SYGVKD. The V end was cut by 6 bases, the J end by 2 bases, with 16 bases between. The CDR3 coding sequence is TGTGCCATCAGCCTTAAGGTGGGGGCTCAAGAGACCCAGTACTTC. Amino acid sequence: CAISLKVGAQETQYF.

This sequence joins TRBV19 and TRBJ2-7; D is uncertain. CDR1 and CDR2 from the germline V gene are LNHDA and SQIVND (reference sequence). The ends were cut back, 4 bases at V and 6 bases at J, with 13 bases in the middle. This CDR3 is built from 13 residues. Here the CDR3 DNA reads TGTGCCAGTAGTACAACCCTCAGCGCCGAGCAGTACTTC. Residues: CASSTTLSAEQYF. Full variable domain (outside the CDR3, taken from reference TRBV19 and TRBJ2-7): DGGITQSPKYLFRKEGQNVTLSCEQNLNHDAMYWYRQDPGQGLRLIYYSQIVNDFQKGDIAEGYSVSREKKESFPLTVTSAQKNPTAFYLCASSTTLSAEQYFGPGTRLTVT.

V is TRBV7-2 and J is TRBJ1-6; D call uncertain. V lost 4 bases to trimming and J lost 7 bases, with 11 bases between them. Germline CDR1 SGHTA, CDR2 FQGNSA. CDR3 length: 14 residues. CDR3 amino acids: CASSSASYNSPLHF. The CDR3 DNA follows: TGTGCCAGCAGCTCGGCGTCATACAATTCACCCCTCCACTTT. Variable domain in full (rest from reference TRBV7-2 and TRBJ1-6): GAGVSQSPSNKVTEKGKDVELRCDPISGHTALYWYRQSLGQGLEFLIYFQGNSAPDKSGLPSDRFSAERTGGSVSTLTIQRTQQEDSAVYLCASSSASYNSPLHFGNGTRLTVT.

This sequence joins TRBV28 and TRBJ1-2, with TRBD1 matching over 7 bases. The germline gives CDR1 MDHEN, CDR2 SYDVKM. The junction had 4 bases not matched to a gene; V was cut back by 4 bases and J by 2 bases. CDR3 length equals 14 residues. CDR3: CASSSRGPNYGYTF. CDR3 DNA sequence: TGTGCCAGCAGTTCGAGGGGGCCGAACTATGGCTACACCTTC.

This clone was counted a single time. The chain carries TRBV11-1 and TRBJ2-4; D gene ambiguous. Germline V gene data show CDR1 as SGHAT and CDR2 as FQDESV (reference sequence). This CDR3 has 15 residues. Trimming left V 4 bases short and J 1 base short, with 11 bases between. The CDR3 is CASSSHRGAKNIQYF. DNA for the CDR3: TGTGCCAGCAGCTCCCACAGAGGCGCCAAAAACATTCAGTACTTC.